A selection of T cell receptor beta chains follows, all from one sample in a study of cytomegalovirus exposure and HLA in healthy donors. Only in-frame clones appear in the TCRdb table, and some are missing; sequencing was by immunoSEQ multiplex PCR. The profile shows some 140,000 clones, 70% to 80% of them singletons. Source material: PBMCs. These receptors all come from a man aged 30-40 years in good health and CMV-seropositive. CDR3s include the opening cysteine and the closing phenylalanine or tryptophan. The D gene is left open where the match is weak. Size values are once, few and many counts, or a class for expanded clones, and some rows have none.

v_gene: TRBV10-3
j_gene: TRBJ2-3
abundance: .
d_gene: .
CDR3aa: CAISPNSRADTQYF
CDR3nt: TGTGCCATCAGCCCTAATAGTCGGGCAGATACGCAGTATTTT

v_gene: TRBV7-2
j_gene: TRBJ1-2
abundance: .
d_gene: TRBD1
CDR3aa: CASSLAGQAYGYTF
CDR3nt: TGTGCCAGCAGCTTAGCGGGACAGGCTTATGGCTACACCTTC

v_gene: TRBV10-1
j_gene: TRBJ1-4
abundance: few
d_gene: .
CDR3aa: CASSPSPF
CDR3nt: TGCGCCAGCAGCCCTTCCCCTTTT

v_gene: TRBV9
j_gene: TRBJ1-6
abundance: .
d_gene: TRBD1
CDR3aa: CASSAGQGRGYNSPLHF
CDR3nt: TGTGCCAGCAGCGCCGGACAGGGAAGGGGCTATAATTCACCCCTCCACTTT

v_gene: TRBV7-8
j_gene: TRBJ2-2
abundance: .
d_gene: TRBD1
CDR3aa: CASSLSDRGSGELFF
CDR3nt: TGTGCCAGCAGCTTAAGCGACAGGGGGTCCGGGGAGCTGTTTTTT

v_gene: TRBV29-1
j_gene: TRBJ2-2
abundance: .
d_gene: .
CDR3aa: CSVGTGAGGELFF
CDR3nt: TGCAGCGTTGGGACGGGAGCGGGCGGGGAGCTGTTTTTT

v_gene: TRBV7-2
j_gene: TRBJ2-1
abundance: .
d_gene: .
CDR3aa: CASSLDGAVYNEQFF
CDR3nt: TGTGCCAGCAGCTTAGACGGTGCGGTCTACAATGAGCAGTTCTTC

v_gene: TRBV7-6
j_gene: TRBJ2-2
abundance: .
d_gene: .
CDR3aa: CASSLGGASYTGELFF
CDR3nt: TGTGCCAGCAGCTTAGGCGGCGCTTCCTACACCGGGGAGCTGTTTTTT

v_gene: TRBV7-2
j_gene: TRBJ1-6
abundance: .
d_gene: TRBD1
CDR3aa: CASSNRGQTYNSPLHF
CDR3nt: TGTGCCAGCTCCAACAGGGGACAAACCTATAATTCACCCCTCCACTTT

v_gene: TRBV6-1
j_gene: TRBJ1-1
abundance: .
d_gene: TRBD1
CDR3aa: CASRDRDWNTEAFF
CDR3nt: TGTGCCAGCAGGGACAGGGATTGGAACACTGAAGCTTTCTTT

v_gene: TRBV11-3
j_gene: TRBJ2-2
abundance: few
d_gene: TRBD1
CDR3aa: CASSLGTGTAGELFF
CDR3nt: TGTGCCAGCAGCTTAGGGACAGGGACCGCCGGGGAGCTGTTTTTT

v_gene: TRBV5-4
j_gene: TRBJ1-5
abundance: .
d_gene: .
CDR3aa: CASSSQGNRQPQHF
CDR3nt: TGTGCCAGCAGTTCCCAGGGGAACAGGCAGCCCCAGCATTTT

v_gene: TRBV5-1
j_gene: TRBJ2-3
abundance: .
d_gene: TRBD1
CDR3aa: CASSRGQGEVDTQYF
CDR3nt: TGCGCCAGCAGCCGGGGACAGGGGGAAGTAGATACGCAGTATTTT

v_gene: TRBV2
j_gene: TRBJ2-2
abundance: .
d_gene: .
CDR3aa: CASKGGGAIGTGELFF
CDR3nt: TGTGCCAGCAAGGGGGGGGGAGCGATCGGCACCGGGGAGCTGTTTTTT

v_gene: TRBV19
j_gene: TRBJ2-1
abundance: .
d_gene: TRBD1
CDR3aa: CASSTDRGKGYNEQFF
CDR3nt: TGTGCCAGTAGTACGGACAGGGGGAAGGGCTACAATGAGCAGTTCTTC

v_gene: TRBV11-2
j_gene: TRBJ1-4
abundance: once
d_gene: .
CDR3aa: CASSSLGSGTNEKLFF
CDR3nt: TGTGCCAGCAGCAGCCTCGGGAGCGGGACTAATGAAAAACTGTTTTTT

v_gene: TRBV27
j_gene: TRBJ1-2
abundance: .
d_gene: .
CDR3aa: CASSPTTGDYGYTF
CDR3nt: TGTGCCAGCAGTCCAACGACGGGGGATTACGGCTACACCTTC

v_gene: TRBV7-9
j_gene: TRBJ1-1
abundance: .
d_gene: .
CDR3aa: CASSLAETSLTEAFF
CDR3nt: TGTGCCAGCAGCTTAGCGGAGACTTCCCTCACTGAAGCTTTCTTT

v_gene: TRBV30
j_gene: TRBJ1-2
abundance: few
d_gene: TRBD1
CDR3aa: CAWSEKGAYGYTF
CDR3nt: TGTGCCTGGAGTGAGAAGGGGGCCTATGGCTACACCTTC

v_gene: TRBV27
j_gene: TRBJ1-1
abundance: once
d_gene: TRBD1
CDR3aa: CASTRQGAVNTEAFF
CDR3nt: TGTGCCAGCACCCGACAGGGGGCAGTGAACACTGAAGCTTTCTTT

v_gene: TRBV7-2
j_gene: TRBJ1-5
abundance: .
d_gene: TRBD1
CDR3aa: CASSLGQISNQPQHF
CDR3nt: TGTGCCAGCAGCTTGGGACAGATTAGCAATCAGCCCCAGCATTTT

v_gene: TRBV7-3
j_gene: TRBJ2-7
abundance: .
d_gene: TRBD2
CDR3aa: CASSNPTSGHYEQYF
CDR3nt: TGTGCCAGCAGCAACCCGACTAGCGGGCACTACGAGCAGTACTTC

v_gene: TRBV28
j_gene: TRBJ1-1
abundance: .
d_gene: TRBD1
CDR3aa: CASSRQGQGVRAEAFF
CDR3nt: TGTGCCAGCAGCCGTCAGGGACAGGGAGTGAGGGCTGAAGCTTTCTTT

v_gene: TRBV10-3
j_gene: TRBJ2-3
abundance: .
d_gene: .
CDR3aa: CAISATTSTDTQYF
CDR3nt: TGTGCCATCAGCGCTACGACTAGCACAGATACGCAGTATTTT

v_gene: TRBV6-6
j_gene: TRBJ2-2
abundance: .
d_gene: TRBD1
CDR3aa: CASRMGQPTNTGELFF
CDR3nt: TGTGCCAGCAGAATGGGACAGCCGACGAACACCGGGGAGCTGTTTTTT

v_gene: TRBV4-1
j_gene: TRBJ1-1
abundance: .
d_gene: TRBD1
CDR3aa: CASSPRTYRGPNTEAFF
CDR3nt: TGCGCCAGCAGCCCGCGGACTTACAGGGGCCCAAACACTGAAGCTTTCTTT

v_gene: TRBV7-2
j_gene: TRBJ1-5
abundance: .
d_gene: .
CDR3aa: CASSLGDTVVEPQHF
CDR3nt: TGTGCCAGCAGCTTAGGGGACACTGTGGTGGAGCCCCAGCATTTT

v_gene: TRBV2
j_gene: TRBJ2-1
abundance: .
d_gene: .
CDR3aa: CASGWTMYNEQFF
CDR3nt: TGTGCCAGCGGTTGGACTATGTACAATGAGCAGTTCTTC

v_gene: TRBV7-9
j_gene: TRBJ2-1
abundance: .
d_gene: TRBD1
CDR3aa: CASSRGQGVNEQFF
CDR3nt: TGTGCCAGCAGCCGGGGTCAGGGGGTAAATGAGCAGTTCTTC

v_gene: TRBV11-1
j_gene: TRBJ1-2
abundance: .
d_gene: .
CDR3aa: CASSLTRQAPDGYTF
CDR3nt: TGTGCCAGCAGCTTAACTAGACAGGCCCCAGATGGCTACACCTTC

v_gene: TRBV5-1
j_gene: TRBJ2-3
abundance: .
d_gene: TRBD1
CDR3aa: CASSPQGADTQYF
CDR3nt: TGCGCCAGCAGTCCCCAGGGGGCAGATACGCAGTATTTT

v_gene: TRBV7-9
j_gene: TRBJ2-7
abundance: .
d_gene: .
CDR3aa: CASGRTVSYEQYF
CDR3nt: TGTGCCAGCGGGAGGACGGTATCCTACGAGCAGTACTTC

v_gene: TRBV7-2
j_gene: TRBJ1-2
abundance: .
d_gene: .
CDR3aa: CASSSNPRGRYGYTF
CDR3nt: TGTGCCAGCAGCTCCAACCCGCGGGGAAGGTATGGCTACACCTTC

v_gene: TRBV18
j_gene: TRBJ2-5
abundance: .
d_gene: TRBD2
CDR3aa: CASSSNGGNQETQYF
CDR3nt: TGTGCCAGCTCATCGAACGGGGGGAATCAAGAGACCCAGTACTTC

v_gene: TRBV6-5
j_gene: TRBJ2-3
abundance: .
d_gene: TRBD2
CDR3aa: CASSYSGRGTDTQYF
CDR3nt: TGTGCCAGCAGCTATAGCGGGAGGGGCACAGATACGCAGTATTTT

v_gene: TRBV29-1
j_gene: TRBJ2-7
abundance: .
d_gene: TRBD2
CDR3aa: CSVEAGGPVPYEQYF
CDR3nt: TGCAGCGTTGAAGCGGGAGGGCCCGTCCCCTACGAGCAGTACTTC

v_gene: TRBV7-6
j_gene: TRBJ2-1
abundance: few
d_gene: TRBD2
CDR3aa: CASSQAGGPGYEQFF
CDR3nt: TGTGCCAGCAGCCAAGCGGGAGGGCCGGGCTATGAGCAGTTCTTC

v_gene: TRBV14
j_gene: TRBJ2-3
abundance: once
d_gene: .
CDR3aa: CASSQGGVDTQYF
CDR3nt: TGTGCCAGCAGCCAAGGAGGAGTAGATACGCAGTATTTT

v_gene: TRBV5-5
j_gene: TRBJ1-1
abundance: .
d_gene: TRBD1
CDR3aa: CASTWGQAKNTEAFF
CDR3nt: TGTGCCAGCACCTGGGGACAGGCGAAGAACACTGAAGCTTTCTTT